This T cell receptor beta chain was recorded in a study of blood T cell repertoires in COVID-19. Across the whole study: Acute and convalescent COVID-19 samples came from the United States, Italy and Spain.

Per the germline V gene, CDR1 is MNHEY and CDR2 is SVGAGI. The CDR3 extends over 13 amino acids. V shed 2 bases, J shed 9 bases, and the junction held 5 bases outside the gene matches. Clones were sequenced by immunoSEQ multiplex PCR, and TCRdb holds only the in-frame ones, with some missing. The table lists over 250,000 clones, approximately 86% of them singletons. The sample taken for sequencing was peripheral blood. This sequence was found in a woman in her 70s with COVID-19, enrolled during active disease. V and J are TRBV6-5 and TRBJ2-5; 8 bases map to TRBD2. The CDR3 region is CASSYAGGLAQYF. In DNA, the CDR3 is TGTGCCAGCAGTTACGCGGGGGGCCTCGCCCAGTACTTC.